The 6 T cell receptor beta chains in this list originate from one sample, sequenced in a study of T cells in Graves' hyperthyroidism and ophthalmopathy. TCR beta CDR3 regions were amplified from RNA transcripts. TCR CDR3 underwent first-round RT-PCR with the HTBI primer set. TCRdb redid the calling of the multiplex PCR reads with MiXCR, one entry per CDR3 protein. The sample lists approximately 600,000 distinct CDR3 sequences, around 15% occurring once. The sample comprised blood. The receptors derive from a woman aged 35 to 49 with Graves' ophthalmopathy.

This clonotype was counted ten times or more. V gene TRBV15 combines with J gene TRBJ2-7; possibly TRBD2 for D (6 bases). V was shortened by 0 bases and J by 0 bases, with 15 bases between the two germline ends. The CDR3 is made up of 17 amino acids. Germline lookup yields CDR1 LNHNV and CDR2 YYDKDF (reference sequence). The CDR3 protein is CATSRESGTATSYEQYF. As DNA, the CDR3 is TGTGCCACCAGCAGAGAATCCGGGACTGCGACCTCCTACGAGCAGTACTTC.

This clonotype was seen repeatedly, ten times or more. The chain couples TRBV19 to TRBJ2-2; 10 bases line up with TRBD1. The CDR3 totals 14 residues. Germline V gene lookup returns CDR1 LNHDA and CDR2 SQIVND (reference sequence). V gave up 8 bases and J gave up 6 bases; unmatched junction bases: 6. CDR3 loop: CASWLGTGAGELFF. As DNA, the CDR3 is TGTGCCAGTTGGCTTGGGACAGGGGCCGGGGAGCTGTTTTTT.

As concerns this clonotype: This may stem from a read error, because a much larger clone lies one nucleotide away. V usage is TRBV6-2 or TRBV6-3 and J usage is TRBJ1-2; D may be TRBD1 (5 bases). CDR3 length: 14 amino acids. Germline V gene sequence: CDR1 MNHEY, CDR2 SVGEGT. Between the trimmed V and J ends, which lost 5 bases and 1 base, there was a span of 11 bases. In DNA, the CDR3 is TGTGCCAGCAGTAATCGGGACTGTAACTATGGCTACACCTTC. Protein: CASSNRDCNYGYTF.

The CDR3 region is CASSHASGQADRGVGYEQYF. CDR3 sequence (DNA): TGTGCCAGCAGTCATGCCTCGGGACAGGCCGACAGGGGGGTTGGCTACGAGCAGTACTTC. The J gene is TRBJ2-7, the V gene TRBV6-2 or TRBV6-3; TRBD1 aligns across 9 bases. The J segment lost 3 bases and the V segment lost 5 bases, leaving 23 bases of the junction unmatched. Germline V gene data show CDR1 as MNHEY and CDR2 as SVGEGT. The CDR3 totals 20 residues.

With regard to this clonotype: A read error may account for a junction end that differs from germline. This sequence joins TRBV28 and TRBJ1-2, with TRBD1 matching over 8 bases. The CDR3 spans 15 residues. Germline V gives CDR1 MDHEN, CDR2 SYDVKM. This CDR3 is CTSSPSDRVDYGYTF. CDR3 DNA: TGTACCAGCAGCCCATCGGACAGGGTGGACTATGGCTACACCTTC.

The table lists this clonotype with many counts. The chain is built from TRBV6-1 and TRBJ2-5; D gene ambiguous. V gave up 0 bases and J gave up 7 bases, with 6 bases separating them. The germline CDR1 and CDR2 sequences are MNHNS and SASEGT. This CDR3 is built from 12 residues. The CDR3 nucleotides are TGTGCCAGCAGTGAAGCGTGGGGGACCCAGTACTTC. Protein: CASSEAWGTQYF.